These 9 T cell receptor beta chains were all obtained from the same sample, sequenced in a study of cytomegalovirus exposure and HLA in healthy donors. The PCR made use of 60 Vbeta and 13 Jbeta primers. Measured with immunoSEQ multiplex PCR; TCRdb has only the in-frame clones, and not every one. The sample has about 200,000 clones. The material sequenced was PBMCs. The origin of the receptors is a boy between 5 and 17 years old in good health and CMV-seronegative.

The DNA of the CDR3 is TGTGCCAGCTCACCACCCGGGACAGGGTCCTTTGACGATACGCAGTATTTT. Its translation: CASSPPGTGSFDDTQYF. The chain uses TRBV18 and TRBJ2-3, with 9 bases matching TRBD1. Germline CDR1 reads KGHSH; CDR2 reads LQKENI. Trimming at V came to 0 bases and at J to 6 bases, leaving 10 bases not matched to a gene. CDR3 length equals 17 residues.

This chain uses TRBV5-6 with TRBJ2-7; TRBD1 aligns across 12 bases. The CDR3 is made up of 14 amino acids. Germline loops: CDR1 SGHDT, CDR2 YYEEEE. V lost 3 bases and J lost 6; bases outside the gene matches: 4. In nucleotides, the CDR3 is TGTGCCAGCAGCTGGGACAGGGGGCGCGGCGAGCAGTACTTC. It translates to CASSWDRGRGEQYF.

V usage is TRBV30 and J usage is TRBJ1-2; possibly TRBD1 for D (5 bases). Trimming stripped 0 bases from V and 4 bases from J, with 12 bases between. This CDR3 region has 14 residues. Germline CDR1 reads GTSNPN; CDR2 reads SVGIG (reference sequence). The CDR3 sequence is CAWSVPGHFYGYTF. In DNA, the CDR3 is TGTGCCTGGAGTGTTCCAGGGCACTTCTATGGCTACACCTTC.

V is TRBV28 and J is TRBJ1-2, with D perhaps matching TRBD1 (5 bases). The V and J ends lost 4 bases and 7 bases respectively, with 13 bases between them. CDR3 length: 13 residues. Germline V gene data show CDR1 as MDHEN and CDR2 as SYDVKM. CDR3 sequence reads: CASSSSSGAGYTF. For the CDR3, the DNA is TGTGCCAGCAGTTCTTCCAGCGGGGCTGGCTACACCTTC.

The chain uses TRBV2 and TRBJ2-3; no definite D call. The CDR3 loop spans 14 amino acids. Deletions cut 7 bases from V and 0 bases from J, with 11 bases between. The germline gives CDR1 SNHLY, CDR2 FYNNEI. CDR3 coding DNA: TGTGCCAGCAACACATGGCCTAGCACAGATACGCAGTATTTT. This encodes CASNTWPSTDTQYF.

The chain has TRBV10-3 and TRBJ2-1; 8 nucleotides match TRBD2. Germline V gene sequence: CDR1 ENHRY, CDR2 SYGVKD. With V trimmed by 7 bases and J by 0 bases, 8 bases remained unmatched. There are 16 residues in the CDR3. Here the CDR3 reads CAIKRGGSSSYNEQFF. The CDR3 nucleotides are TGTGCCATCAAACGGGGGGGGTCGAGCTCCTACAATGAGCAGTTCTTC.

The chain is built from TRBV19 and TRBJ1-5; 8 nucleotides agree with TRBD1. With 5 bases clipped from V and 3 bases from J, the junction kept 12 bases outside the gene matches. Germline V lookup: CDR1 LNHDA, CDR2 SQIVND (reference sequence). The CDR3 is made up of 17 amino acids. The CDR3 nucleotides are TGTGCCAGTAGTCAGTCCCGGGACAGGTTCCCCAATCAGCCCCAGCATTTT. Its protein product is CASSQSRDRFPNQPQHF. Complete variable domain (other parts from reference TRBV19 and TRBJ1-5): DGGITQSPKYLFRKEGQNVTLSCEQNLNHDAMYWYRQDPGQGLRLIYYSQIVNDFQKGDIAEGYSVSREKKESFPLTVTSAQKNPTAFYLCASSQSRDRFPNQPQHFGDGTRLSIL.

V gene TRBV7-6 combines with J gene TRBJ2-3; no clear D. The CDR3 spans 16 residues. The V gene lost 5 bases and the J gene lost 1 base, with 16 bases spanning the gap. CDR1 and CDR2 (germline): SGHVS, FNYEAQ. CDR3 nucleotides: TGTGCCAGCAGCCCGCGCTTGCGGTCGGGCACAGATACGCAGTATTTT. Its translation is CASSPRLRSGTDTQYF.

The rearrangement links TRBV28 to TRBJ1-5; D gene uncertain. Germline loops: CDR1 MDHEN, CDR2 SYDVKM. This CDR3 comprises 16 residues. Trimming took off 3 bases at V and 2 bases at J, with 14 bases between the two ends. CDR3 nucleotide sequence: TGTGCCAGCAGTTTTCGAGGGTCTGTGGGCAATCAGCCCCAGCATTTT. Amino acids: CASSFRGSVGNQPQHF.